This T cell receptor (beta chain) was identified in a study of shared clonotypes between healthy human individuals. Study-level information: The donor pool was made up of two women and three men aged 18 to 49.

Each subset's genomic DNA was shared equally among a number of immunoSEQ plates. Profiling relied on immunoSEQ multiplex PCR, and the TCRdb table lists in-frame clones only, not all of them. The sample lists roughly 500,000 clones; 90% to 96% were seen once. V lost 0 bases to trimming and J lost 6 bases; unmatched junction nucleotides: 4. In germline, CDR1 is SGHRS, CDR2 YFSETQ. The CDR3 contains 15 residues. Sequenced sample: naive CD4+ T cells sorted from blood. Subset given: CD45RA+ positively selected. This chain joins TRBV5-1 and TRBJ1-2; 11 nucleotides match TRBD1. The source is a woman aged 30 to 39 in good health. CDR3 in DNA: TGCGCCAGCAGCTTGGAGGGACAGGGGGACCATGGCTACACCTTC. Translation gives CASSLEGQGDHGYTF.